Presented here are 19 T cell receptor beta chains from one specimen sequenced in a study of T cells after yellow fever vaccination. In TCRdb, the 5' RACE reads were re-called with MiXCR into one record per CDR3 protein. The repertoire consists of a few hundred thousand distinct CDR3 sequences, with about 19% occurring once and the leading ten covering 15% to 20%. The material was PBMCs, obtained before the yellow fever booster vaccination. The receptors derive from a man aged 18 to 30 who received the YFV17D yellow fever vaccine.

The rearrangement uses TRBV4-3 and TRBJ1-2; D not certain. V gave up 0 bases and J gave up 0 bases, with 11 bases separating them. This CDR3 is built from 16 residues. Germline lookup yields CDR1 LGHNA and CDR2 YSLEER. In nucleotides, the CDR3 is TGCGCCAGCAGCCAAGATCTGGCAGGAGCTAACTATGGCTACACCTTC. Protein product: CASSQDLAGANYGYTF.

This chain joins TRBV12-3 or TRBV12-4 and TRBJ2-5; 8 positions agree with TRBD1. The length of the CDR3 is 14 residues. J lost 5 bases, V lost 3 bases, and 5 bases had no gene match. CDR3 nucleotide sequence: TGTGCCAGCAGTTTTTCAGGGGGCGTGGAGACCCAGTACTTC. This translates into CASSFSGGVETQYF.

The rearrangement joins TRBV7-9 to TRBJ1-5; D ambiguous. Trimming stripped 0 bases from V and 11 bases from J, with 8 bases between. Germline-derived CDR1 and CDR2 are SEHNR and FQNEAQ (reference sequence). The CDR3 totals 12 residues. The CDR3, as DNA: TGTGCCAGCAGCTTAGCAAGCGGGACCCAGCATTTT. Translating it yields CASSLASGTQHF.

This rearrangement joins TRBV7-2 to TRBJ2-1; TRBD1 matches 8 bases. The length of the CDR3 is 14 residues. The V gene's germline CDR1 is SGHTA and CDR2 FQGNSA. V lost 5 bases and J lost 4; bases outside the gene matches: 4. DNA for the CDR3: TGTGCCAGCAGCCAGGGGGCTGGGTACAATGAGCAGTTCTTC. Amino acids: CASSQGAGYNEQFF.

CDR3 loop: CSARASITYSGGGNTQYF. The CDR3 nucleotides read TGCAGTGCTAGAGCATCAATCACTTATAGCGGGGGTGGGAATACGCAGTATTTT. V is TRBV20-1 and J is TRBJ2-3; 9 bases fit TRBD2. V was clipped by 1 base and J by 7 bases; unmatched bases: 18. The CDR3 totals 18 residues. Germline lookup yields CDR1 DFQATT and CDR2 SNEGSKA (reference sequence).

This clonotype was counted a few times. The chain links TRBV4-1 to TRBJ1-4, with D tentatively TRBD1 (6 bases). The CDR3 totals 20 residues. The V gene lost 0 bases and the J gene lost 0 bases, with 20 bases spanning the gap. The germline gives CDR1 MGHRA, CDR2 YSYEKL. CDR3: CASSQDELRTEFATNEKLFF. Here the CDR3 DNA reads TGCGCCAGCAGCCAAGATGAACTTCGGACAGAATTTGCAACTAATGAAAAACTGTTTTTT.

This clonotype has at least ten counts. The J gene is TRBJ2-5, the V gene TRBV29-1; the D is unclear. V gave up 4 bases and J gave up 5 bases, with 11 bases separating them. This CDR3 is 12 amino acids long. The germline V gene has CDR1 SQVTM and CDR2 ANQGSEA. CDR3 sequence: CSVAVGGETQYF. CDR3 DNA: TGCAGCGTTGCGGTCGGTGGGGAGACCCAGTACTTC. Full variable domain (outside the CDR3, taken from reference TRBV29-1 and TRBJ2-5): SAVISQKPSRDICQRGTSLTIQCQVDSQVTMMFWYRQQPGQSLTLIATANQGSEATYESGFVIDKFPISRPNLTFSTLTVSNMSPEDSSIYLCSVAVGGETQYFGPGTRLLVL.

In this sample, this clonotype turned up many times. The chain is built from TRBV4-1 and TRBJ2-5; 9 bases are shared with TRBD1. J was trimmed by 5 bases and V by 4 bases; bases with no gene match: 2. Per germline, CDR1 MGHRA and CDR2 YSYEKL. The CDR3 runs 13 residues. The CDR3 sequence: CASSRTGVETQYF. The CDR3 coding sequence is TGCGCCAGCAGCCGGACAGGGGTGGAGACCCAGTACTTC.

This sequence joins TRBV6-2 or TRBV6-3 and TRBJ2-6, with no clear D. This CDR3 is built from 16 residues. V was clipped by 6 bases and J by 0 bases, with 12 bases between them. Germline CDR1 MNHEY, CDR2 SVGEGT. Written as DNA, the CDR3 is TGTGCCAGCAGAAATGGGCTCCTCTCTGGGGCCAACGTCCTGACTTTC. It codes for CASRNGLLSGANVLTF.

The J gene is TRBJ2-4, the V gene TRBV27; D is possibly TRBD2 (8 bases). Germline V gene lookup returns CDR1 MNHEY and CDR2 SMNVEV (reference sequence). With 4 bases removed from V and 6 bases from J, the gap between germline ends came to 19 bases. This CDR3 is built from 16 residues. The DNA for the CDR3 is TGTGCCAGCAGTTCACGAGGGGGCCGGGGGGGAAACATTCAGTACTTC. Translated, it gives CASSSRGGRGGNIQYF.

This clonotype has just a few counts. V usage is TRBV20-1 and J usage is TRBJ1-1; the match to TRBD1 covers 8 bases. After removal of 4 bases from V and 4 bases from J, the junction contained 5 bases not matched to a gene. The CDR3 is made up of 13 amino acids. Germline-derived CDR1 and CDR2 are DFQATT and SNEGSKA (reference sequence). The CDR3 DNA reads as TGCAGTGCTACTCGAACAGGGGGCACTGAAGCTTTCTTT. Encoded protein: CSATRTGGTEAFF.

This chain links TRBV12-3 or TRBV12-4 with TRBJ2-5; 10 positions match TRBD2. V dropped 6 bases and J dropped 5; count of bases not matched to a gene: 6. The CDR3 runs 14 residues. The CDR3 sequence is CASSILAGQETQYF. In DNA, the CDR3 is TGTGCCAGCAGCATACTAGCGGGGCAGGAGACCCAGTACTTC.

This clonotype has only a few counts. CDR3 protein: CASTTESWGANYGYTF. As DNA, the CDR3 is TGTGCCAGCACCACCGAATCCTGGGGAGCTAACTATGGCTACACCTTC. The rearrangement uses TRBV7-2 and TRBJ1-2, with unresolved D. Germline V CDR1 and CDR2: SGHTA, FQGNSA. The CDR3 extends over 16 amino acids. V was clipped by 7 bases and J by 0 bases, with 18 bases between them.

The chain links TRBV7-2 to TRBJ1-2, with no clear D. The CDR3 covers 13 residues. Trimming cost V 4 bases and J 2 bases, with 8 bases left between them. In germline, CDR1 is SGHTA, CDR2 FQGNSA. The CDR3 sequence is CASSSGVNYGYTF. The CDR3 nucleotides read TGTGCCAGCAGCTCCGGGGTCAACTATGGCTACACCTTC.

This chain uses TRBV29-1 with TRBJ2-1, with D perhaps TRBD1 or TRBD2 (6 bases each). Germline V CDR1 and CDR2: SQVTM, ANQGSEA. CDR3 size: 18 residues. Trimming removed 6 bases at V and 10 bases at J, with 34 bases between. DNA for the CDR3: TGCAGCGTCCCCCGGGACTTCACAAGCGGGCGATTCGGGGGCGAGCAGTTCTTC. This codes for CSVPRDFTSGRFGGEQFF.

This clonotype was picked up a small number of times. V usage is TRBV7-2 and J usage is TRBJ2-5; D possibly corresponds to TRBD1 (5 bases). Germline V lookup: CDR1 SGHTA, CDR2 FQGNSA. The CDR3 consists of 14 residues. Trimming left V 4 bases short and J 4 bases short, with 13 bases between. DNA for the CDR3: TGTGCCAGCAGCTCTTCGACAGACGGAGAGACCCAGTACTTC. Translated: CASSSSTDGETQYF.

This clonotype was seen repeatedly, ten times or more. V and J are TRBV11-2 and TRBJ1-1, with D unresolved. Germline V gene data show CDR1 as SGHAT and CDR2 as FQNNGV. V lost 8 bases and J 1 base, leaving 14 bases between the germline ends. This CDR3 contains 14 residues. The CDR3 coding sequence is TGTGCCAGCGTCTCGGGCAGGAGGAACACTGAAGCTTTCTTT. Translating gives CASVSGRRNTEAFF.

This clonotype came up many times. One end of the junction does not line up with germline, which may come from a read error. The CDR3 nucleotides read TGTGCTAGCAGCTCGGCGTGGGGTGGTGAGCAGTTCTTC. Translating gives CASSSAWGGEQFF. This sequence joins TRBV7-7 and TRBJ2-1; D remains unclear. CDR1 and CDR2 (germline): SSHAT, FNYEAQ (reference sequence). The CDR3 sequence is 13 residues long.

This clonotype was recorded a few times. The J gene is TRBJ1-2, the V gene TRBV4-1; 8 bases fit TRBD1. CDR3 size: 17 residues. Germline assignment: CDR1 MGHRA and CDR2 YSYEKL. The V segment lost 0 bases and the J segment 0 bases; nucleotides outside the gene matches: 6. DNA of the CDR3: TGCGCCAGCAGCCAAGATCCCGGGACAGGAGCTAACTATGGCTACACCTTC. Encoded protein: CASSQDPGTGANYGYTF.